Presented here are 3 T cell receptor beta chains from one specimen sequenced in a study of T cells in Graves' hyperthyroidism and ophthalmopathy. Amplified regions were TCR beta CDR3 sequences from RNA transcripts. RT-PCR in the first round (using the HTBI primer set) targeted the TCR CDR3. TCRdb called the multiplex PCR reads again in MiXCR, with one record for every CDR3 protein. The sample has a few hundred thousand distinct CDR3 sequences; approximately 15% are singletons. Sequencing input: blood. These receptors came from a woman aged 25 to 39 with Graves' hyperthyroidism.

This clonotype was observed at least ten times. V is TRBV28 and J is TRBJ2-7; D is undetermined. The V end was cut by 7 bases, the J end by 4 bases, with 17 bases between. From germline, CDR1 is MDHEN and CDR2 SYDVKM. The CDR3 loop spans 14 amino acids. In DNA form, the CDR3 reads TGTGCCAGCACCAGGACGGACCTCCTTTACGAGCAGTACTTC. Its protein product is CASTRTDLLYEQYF.

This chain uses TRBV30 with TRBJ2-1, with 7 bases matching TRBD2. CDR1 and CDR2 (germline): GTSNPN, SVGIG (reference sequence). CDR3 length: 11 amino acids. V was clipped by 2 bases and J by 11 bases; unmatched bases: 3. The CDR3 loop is CAWSPSGQQFF. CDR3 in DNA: TGTGCCTGGAGTCCTAGCGGACAGCAGTTCTTC. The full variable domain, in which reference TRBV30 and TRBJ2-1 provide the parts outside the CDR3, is SQTIHQWPATLVQPVGSPLSLECTVEGTSNPNLYWYRQAAGRGLQLLFYSVGIGQISSEVPQNLSASRPQDRQFILSSKKLLLSDSGFYLCAWSPSGQQFFGPGTRLTVL.

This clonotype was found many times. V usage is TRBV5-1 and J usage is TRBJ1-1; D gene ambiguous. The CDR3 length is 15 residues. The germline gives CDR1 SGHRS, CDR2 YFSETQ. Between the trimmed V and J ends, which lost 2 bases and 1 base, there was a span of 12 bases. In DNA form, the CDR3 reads TGCGCCAGCAGCTTCTGGGTAGACCCGAACACTGAAGCTTTCTTT. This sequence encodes CASSFWVDPNTEAFF. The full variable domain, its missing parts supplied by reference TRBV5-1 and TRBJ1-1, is KAGVTQTPRYLIKTRGQQVTLSCSPISGHRSVSWYQQTPGQGLQFLFEYFSETQRNKGNFPGRFSGRQFSNSRSEMNVSTLELGDSALYLCASSFWVDPNTEAFFGQGTRLTVV.